Listed below are T cell receptor beta chains from one sample, sequenced in a study of cytomegalovirus exposure and HLA in healthy donors. Only in-frame clones appear in the TCRdb table, and some are missing; sequencing was by immunoSEQ multiplex PCR. Of about 99,000 clones listed, around 77% were seen once; the top ten hold roughly 3.2%. Sequencing was carried out using PBMCs. The origin of the receptors is a middle-aged man in good health and CMV-seronegative. The CDR3 runs from the conserved cysteine through the conserved F or W. Each record gives: V gene, J gene, D gene, clone size, CDR3 DNA, CDR3 protein. The D gene is left open where the match is weak. Where a row states a size, it is once, few, many or the class of an expanded clone; other rows omit it.

>TRBV5-1|TRBJ2-5|NA|NA
TGCGCCAGCAGCTTGGGGGGGGGCGGAGAGACCCAGTACTTC
CASSLGGGGETQYF
>TRBV5-1|TRBJ2-7|NA|NA
TGCGCCAGCAGCTTGGGCAAGAGCTCCTACGAGCAGTACTTC
CASSLGKSSYEQYF
>TRBV15|TRBJ1-5|TRBD1|NA
TGTGCCACCAGCATGGGACAGGGCCCCGATCAGCCCCAGCATTTT
CATSMGQGPDQPQHF
>TRBV2|TRBJ2-7|TRBD2|NA
TGTGCCAGCACCGGCAGGGAGGGACAGCAGTACTTC
CASTGREGQQYF
>TRBV2|TRBJ2-3|TRBD2|NA
TGTGCCAGCAGGGCAGACAGGGTAGGCTCGGGACTAGCGGGGGAGACAGATACGCAGTATTTT
CASRADRVGSGLAGETDTQYF
>TRBV5-1|TRBJ2-2|NA|NA
TGCGCCAGCAGCTTGGTGGCAGGAGGGAACACCGGGGAGCTGTTTTTT
CASSLVAGGNTGELFF
>TRBV30|TRBJ2-7|NA|NA
TGTGCCTGCCTGAGGGGGTCCTACGAGCAGTACTTC
CACLRGSYEQYF
>TRBV25-1|TRBJ2-1|NA|NA
TGTGCCAGCAGTGAATACGGCGGAAGCTCCTACAATGAGCAGTTCTTC
CASSEYGGSSYNEQFF
>TRBV28|TRBJ1-5|NA|NA
TGTGCCAGCAGTTTACGAGCGGGTTATCGTCAGCCCCAGCATTTT
CASSLRAGYRQPQHF
>TRBV4-1|TRBJ2-1|TRBD2|NA
TGCGCCAGCAGCCCCGCGGCACTAGCGGAATACAATGAGCAGTTCTTC
CASSPAALAEYNEQFF
>TRBV28|TRBJ1-5|TRBD1|few
TGTGCCAGCAGTAATACCCCCGGACAGGGGGCTATCCTCTTACGACAGCCCCAGCATTTT
CASSNTPGQGAILLRQPQHF
>TRBV27|TRBJ1-5|TRBD1|few
TGTGCCAGCAGTTTATTTGCAGGGGGGCGCAATCAGCCCCAGCATTTT
CASSLFAGGRNQPQHF
>TRBV27|TRBJ2-7|NA|NA
TGTGCCAGCAGTTTACGGCGGGGGCCCTCCTACGAGCAGTACTTC
CASSLRRGPSYEQYF
>TRBV5-1|TRBJ1-5|NA|NA
TGCGCCAGCAGTAGGAGTGGGGCCTTAGATCAGCCCCAGCATTTT
CASSRSGALDQPQHF
>TRBV2|TRBJ2-1|TRBD2|NA
TGTGCCAGCAGTGAAGCGGATTTTAGCGGGGGGCCGTTCTTC
CASSEADFSGGPFF
>TRBV6-5|TRBJ2-5|TRBD1|few
TGTGCCAGCAGCCCAGACAGGGGGTACCAAGAGACCCAGTACTTC
CASSPDRGYQETQYF
>TRBV28|TRBJ1-1|NA|NA
TGTGCCAGCAGTTCTAACACTGAAGCTTTCTTT
CASSSNTEAFF
>TRBV6-1|TRBJ2-5|NA|NA
TGTGCCAGCAGTGAATTTGGTGGAGGGGGCGCGGAGACCCAGTACTTC
CASSEFGGGGAETQYF
>TRBV27|TRBJ1-5|TRBD1|NA
TGTGCCAGCAGTCCCGGGACAGGGTTCAATCAGCCCCAGCATTTT
CASSPGTGFNQPQHF
>TRBV28|TRBJ2-7|TRBD2|NA
TGTGCCAGCAGTACCGGGACTAGCGGGGGGAGTGCCTACGAGCAGTACTTC
CASSTGTSGGSAYEQYF
>TRBV4-2|TRBJ2-3|TRBD2|NA
TGTGCCAGCAGCCAAGGGACTAGCGGGTCTAGCACAGATACGCAGTATTTT
CASSQGTSGSSTDTQYF
>TRBV2|TRBJ2-5|TRBD2|NA
TGTGCCAGCAGTGGGGGGGGGACTCTACCGTACCAAGAGACCCAGTACTTC
CASSGGGTLPYQETQYF
>TRBV7-6|TRBJ2-2|TRBD1|NA
TGTGCCAGCAGCTTAACCAGGACAGGGGCCACCGGGGAGCTGTTTTTT
CASSLTRTGATGELFF
>TRBV2|TRBJ1-2|TRBD1|NA
TGTGCCAGCAGTGCAGAATTAGGACAGGGCGGGGGCTACACCTTC
CASSAELGQGGGYTF
>TRBV6-4|TRBJ2-3|TRBD1|medium-sized
TGTGCCAGCAGTGACGGACAGGACACAGATACGCAGTATTTT
CASSDGQDTDTQYF
>TRBV6-5|TRBJ1-5|NA|few
TGTGCCAGCACTGGGGCAGACAATCAGCCCCAGCATTTT
CASTGADNQPQHF